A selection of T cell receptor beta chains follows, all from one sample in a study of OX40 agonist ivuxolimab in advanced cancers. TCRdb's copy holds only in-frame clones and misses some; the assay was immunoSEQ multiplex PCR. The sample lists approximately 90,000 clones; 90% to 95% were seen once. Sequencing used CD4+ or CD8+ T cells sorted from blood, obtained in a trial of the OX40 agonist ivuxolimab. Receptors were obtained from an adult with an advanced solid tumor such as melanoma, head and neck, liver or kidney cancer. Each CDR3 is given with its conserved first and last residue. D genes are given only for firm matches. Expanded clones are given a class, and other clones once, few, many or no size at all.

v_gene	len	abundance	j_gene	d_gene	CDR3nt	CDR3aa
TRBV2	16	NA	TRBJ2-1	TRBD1	TGTGCCAGCAACCCACCCGACAGGGGGCTATACAATGAGCAGTTCTTC	CASNPPDRGLYNEQFF
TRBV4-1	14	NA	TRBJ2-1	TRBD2	TGCGCCAGCAGCCAAGTGGTCGAGGCGGGAGAAGAGTTCTTC	CASSQVVEAGEEFF
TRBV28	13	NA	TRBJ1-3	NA	TGTGCCAGCAGTTTCCACTCTGGAAACACCATATATTTT	CASSFHSGNTIYF
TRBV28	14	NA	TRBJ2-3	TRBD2	TGTGCCAGCAGTTTGTCTGCGGGAGGTGGTACGCAGTATTTT	CASSLSAGGGTQYF
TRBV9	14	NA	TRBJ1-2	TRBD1	TGTGCCAGCAGCGGGACAGGGGGTAACTATGGCTACACCTTC	CASSGTGGNYGYTF
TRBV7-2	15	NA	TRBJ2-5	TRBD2	TGTGCCAGCAGCACAGGATTAGCGGGAGGGAAGACCCAGTACTTC	CASSTGLAGGKTQYF
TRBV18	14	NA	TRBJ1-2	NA	TGTGCCAGCTCACCACCCGCAGGGCCCTATGGCTACACCTTC	CASSPPAGPYGYTF
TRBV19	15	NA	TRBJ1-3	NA	TGTGCCAGTAGGGGAGACGGTTTCTCTGGAAACACCATATATTTT	CASRGDGFSGNTIYF
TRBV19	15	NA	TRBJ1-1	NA	TGTGCCAGTAGTGAGGGTAGTAGAATGAACACTGAAGCTTTCTTT	CASSEGSRMNTEAFF
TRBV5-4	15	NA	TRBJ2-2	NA	TGTGCCAGCAGCTCCCGGGACGCGAACACCGGGGAGCTGTTTTTT	CASSSRDANTGELFF
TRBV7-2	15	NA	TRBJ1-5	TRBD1	TGTGCCAGCAGCCCTAACAGGGGGAGCAATCAGCCCCAGCATTTT	CASSPNRGSNQPQHF
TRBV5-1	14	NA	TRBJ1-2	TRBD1	TGCGCCAGCAGACCGGGACAGGGGAGGGATGGCTACACCTTC	CASRPGQGRDGYTF
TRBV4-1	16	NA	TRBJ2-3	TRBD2	TGCGCCAGCAGCCAAGGACTAGCGGGGCGCACAGATACGCAGTATTTT	CASSQGLAGRTDTQYF
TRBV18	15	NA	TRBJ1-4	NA	TGTGCCAGCTCACCATCCCCAGGACCTAATGAAAAACTGTTTTTT	CASSPSPGPNEKLFF
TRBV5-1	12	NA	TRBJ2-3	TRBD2	TGCGCCACTAGCGGGAGTGGAGATACGCAGTATTTT	CATSGSGDTQYF
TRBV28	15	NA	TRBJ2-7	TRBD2	TGTGCCAGCAGTTTGTTTGCTAGCGGGAGGGCCGAGCAGTACTTC	CASSLFASGRAEQYF
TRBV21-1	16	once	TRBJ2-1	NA	TGTGCCAGCAGCAAAAGTTCGAGACTAGCGTTCAATGAGCAGTTCTTC	CASSKSSRLAFNEQFF
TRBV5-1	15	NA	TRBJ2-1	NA	TGCGCCAGCAGCTCCAATCAGGGGACCACAATGAGGCAGTTCTTC	CASSSNQGTTMRQFF
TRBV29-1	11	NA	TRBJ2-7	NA	TGCAGCGTCCGTATCGTTAAAGAGCAGTACTTC	CSVRIVKEQYF
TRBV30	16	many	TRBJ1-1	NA	TGTGCCGAATCTAGGGGCAACAGGCCAGGGCAGCCTGAAGCTTTCTTT	CAESRGNRPGQPEAFF
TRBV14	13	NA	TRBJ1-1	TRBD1	TGTGCCAGCAGCCAACTCAGGGGGACTGAAGCTTTCTTT	CASSQLRGTEAFF
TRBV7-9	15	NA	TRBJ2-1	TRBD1	TGTGCCAGCAGCTTGGGGGGACAGGGCTACAATGAGCAGTTCTTC	CASSLGGQGYNEQFF
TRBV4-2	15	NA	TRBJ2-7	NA	TGTGCCAGCAGCCAAGATAGGGATTCCAGCCGGGGGCAGTACTTC	CASSQDRDSSRGQYF
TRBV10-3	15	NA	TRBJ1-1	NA	TGTGCCATCAGTGAGTCGGGGGGTTTAAGGACTGAAGCTTTCTTT	CAISESGGLRTEAFF
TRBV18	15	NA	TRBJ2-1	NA	TGTGCCAGCTCACCAGACTACAACCTACACAATGAGCAGTTCTTC	CASSPDYNLHNEQFF